This T cell receptor beta chain was sequenced during a study of blood T cell repertoires in COVID-19. In the study overall: Specimens from acute and convalescent COVID-19 originated in the United States, Italy and Spain. Nucleic acid was either cDNA or gDNA, and it came from T cells, B-cell-depleted T cells, or PBMCs.

Germline-derived CDR1 and CDR2 are SGHRS and YFSETQ. The CDR3 consists of 15 residues. V trimming: 4 bases; J trimming: 8 bases; junction bases outside the gene matches: 10. Authors' analysis steps: Amplification from reference gene primers served as the basis for estimated nucleated cell counts. The protocol was immunoSEQ multiplex PCR, while the TCRdb copy is restricted to in-frame clones and leaves out a portion. The V and J calls and clone size come from that table; D and trimming were worked out from the DNA. The table records about 210,000 clones, around three quarters of them present only once.

The chain combines TRBV5-1 with TRBJ1-4, with 8 nucleotides matching TRBD1. Material for sequencing was peripheral blood. This TCR derives from a woman between 65 and 79 years old with acute or convalescent COVID-19. The CDR3 is CASSPGTGRWEKLFF. The DNA of the CDR3 is TGCGCCAGCAGCCCCGGGACAGGTCGATGGGAAAAACTGTTTTTT.